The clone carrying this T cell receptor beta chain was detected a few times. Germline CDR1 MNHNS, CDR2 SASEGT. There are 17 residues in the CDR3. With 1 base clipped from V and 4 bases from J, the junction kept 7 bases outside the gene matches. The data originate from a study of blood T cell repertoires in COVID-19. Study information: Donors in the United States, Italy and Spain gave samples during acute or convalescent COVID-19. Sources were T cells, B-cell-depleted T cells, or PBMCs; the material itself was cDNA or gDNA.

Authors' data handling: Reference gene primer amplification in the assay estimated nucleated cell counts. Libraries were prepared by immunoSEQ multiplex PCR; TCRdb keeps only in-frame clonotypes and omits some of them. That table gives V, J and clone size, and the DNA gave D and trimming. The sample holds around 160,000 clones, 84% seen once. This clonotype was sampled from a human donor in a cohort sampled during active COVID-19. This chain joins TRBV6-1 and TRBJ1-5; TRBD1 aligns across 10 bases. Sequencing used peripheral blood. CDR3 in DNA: TGTGCCAGCAGTGAAGGGGTCTCGGGACAGGGGAATCAGCCCCAGCATTTT. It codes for CASSEGVSGQGNQPQHF.